This T cell receptor (beta chain) was documented in a study of T cell responses to AZD1222 COVID-19 vaccine. The study's findings and limits: Clonal diversity may have been underestimated in mostly white British donors.

Some clones are missing from TCRdb's copy, which holds only in-frame ones; the method was immunoSEQ multiplex PCR. The sample yields 85,000 to 100,000 clones, approximately 88% seen once. With respect to this clone: The antigen is undetermined.

Germline lookup yields CDR1 SGHAT and CDR2 FQNNGV. The CDR3 totals 15 residues. V was pared by 6 bases and J by 0 bases, with 5 bases of the junction left unmatched. The source was peripheral blood, collected 28 days after the second AZD1222 dose. This sequence originates from an adult who received the AZD1222 COVID-19 vaccine. The chain combines TRBV11-2 with TRBJ1-3; 7 positions match TRBD1. The CDR3 spells CASRQDRASGNTIYF. The DNA of the CDR3 is TGTGCCAGCAGGCAAGACAGGGCCTCTGGAAACACCATATATTTT.